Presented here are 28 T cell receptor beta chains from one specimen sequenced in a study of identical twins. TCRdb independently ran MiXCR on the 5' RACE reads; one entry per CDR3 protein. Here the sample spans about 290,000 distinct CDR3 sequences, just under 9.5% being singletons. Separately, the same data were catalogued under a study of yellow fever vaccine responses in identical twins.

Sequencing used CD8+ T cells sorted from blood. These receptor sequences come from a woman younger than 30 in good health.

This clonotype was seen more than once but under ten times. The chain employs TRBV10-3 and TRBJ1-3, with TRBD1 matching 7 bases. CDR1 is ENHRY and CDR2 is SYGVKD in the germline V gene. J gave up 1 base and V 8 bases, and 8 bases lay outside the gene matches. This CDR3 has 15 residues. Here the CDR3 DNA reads TGTGCCATCGGGAGGGACAGTTCTTCTGGAAACACCATATATTTT. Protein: CAIGRDSSSGNTIYF.

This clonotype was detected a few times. The CDR3 spells CARGQGTADTQYF. DNA of the CDR3: TGTGCCCGGGGACAGGGGACGGCAGATACGCAGTATTTT. The chain couples TRBV7-9 to TRBJ2-3; 10 bases map to TRBD1. The length of the CDR3 is 13 residues. V shed 11 bases, J shed 4 bases, and the junction held 6 bases outside the gene matches. Germline-derived CDR1 and CDR2 are SEHNR and FQNEAQ (reference sequence).

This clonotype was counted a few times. CDR3 DNA sequence: TGTGCCAGCAGCCCCCAACCGGGCTCCTACAATGAGCAGTTCTTC. As protein: CASSPQPGSYNEQFF. V gene TRBV28 combines with J gene TRBJ2-1; no clear D. Germline V gene sequence: CDR1 MDHEN, CDR2 SYDVKM. The V gene lost 6 bases and the J gene lost 0 bases, with 12 bases spanning the gap. This CDR3 contains 15 residues.

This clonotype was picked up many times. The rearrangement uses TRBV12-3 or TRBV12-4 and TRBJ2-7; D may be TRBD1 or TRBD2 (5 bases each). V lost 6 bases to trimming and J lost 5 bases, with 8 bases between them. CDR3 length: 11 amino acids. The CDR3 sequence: CASRGVDEQYF. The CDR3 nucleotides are TGTGCCAGCAGGGGGGTGGACGAGCAGTACTTC.

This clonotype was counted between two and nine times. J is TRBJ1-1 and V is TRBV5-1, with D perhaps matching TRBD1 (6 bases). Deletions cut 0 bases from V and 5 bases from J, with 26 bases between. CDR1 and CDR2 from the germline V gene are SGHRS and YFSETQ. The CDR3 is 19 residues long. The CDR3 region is CASSLVPLHPGQGKTEAFF. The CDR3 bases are TGCGCCAGCAGCTTGGTACCTTTACATCCGGGACAAGGGAAAACTGAAGCTTTCTTT.

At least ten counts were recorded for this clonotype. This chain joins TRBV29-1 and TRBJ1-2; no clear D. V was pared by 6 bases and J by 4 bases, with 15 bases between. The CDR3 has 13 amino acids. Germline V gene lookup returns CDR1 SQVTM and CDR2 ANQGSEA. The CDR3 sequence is CSVAWGNPYGYTF. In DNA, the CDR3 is TGCAGCGTCGCCTGGGGAAACCCCTATGGCTACACCTTC. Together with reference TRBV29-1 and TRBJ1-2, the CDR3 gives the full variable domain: SAVISQKPSRDICQRGTSLTIQCQVDSQVTMMFWYRQQPGQSLTLIATANQGSEATYESGFVIDKFPISRPNLTFSTLTVSNMSPEDSSIYLCSVAWGNPYGYTFGSGTRLTVV.

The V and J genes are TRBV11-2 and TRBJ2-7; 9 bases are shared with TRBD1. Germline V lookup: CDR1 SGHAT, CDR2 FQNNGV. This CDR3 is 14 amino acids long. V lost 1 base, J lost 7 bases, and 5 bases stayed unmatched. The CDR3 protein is CASSLVETGGEQYF. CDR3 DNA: TGTGCCAGCAGCTTAGTGGAGACAGGGGGAGAGCAGTACTTC.

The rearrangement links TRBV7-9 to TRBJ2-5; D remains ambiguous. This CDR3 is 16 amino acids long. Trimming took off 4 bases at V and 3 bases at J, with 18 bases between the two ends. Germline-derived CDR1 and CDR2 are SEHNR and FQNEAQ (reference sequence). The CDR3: CASSSRSSMLEETQYF. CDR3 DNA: TGTGCCAGCAGCTCTAGGTCATCAATGTTGGAAGAGACCCAGTACTTC.

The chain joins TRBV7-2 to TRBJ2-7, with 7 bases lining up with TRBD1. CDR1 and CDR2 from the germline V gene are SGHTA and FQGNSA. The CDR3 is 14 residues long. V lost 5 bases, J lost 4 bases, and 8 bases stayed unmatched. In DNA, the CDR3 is TGTGCCAGCAGCGCCGGGACAGTTCTGTACGAGCAGTACTTC. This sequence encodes CASSAGTVLYEQYF.

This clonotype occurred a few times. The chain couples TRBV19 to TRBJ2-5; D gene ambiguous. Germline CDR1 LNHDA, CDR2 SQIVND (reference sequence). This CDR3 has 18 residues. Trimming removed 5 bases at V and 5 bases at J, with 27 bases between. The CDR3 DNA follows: TGTGCCAGTAGTCCCGGACCTACTCTCTCACGTAATAGCGAGACCCAGTACTTC. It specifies CASSPGPTLSRNSETQYF.

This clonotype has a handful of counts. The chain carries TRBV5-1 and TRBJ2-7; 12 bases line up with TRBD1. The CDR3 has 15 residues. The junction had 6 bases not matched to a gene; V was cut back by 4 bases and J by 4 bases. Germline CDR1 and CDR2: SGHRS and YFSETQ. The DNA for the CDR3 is TGCGCCAGCAGCCCTGGGACAGGGGGCGGTTACGAGCAGTACTTC. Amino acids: CASSPGTGGGYEQYF.

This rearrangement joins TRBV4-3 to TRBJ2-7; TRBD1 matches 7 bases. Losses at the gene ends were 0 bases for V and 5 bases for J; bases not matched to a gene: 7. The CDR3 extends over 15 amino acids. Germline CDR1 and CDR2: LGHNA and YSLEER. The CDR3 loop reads CASSQDPDRVHEQYF. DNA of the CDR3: TGCGCCAGCAGCCAAGACCCCGACAGGGTGCACGAGCAGTACTTC.

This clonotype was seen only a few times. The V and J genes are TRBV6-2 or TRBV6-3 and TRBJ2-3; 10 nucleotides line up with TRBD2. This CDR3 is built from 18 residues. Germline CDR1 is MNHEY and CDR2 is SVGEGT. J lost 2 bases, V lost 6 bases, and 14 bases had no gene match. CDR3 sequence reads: CASSHDFRTSGTTDTQYF. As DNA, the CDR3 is TGTGCCAGCAGCCACGACTTCCGGACTAGCGGAACCACAGATACGCAGTATTTT.

The CDR3 nucleotides are TGCAGCGTCGCTTTACCGGGACAGGGAGGCAATGAGCAGTTCTTC. It translates to CSVALPGQGGNEQFF. The chain combines TRBV29-1 with TRBJ2-1, with 9 bases lining up with TRBD1. The ends lost 6 bases at V and 6 bases at J; junction bases unmatched: 12. The CDR3 loop spans 15 amino acids. CDR1 is SQVTM and CDR2 is ANQGSEA in the germline V gene.

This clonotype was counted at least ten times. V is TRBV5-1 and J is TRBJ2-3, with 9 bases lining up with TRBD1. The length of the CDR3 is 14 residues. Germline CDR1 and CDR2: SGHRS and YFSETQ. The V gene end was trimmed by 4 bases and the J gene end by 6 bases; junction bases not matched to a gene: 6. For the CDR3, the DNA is TGCGCCAGCAGCCTGCCGACAGGGGGGGATACGCAGTATTTT. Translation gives CASSLPTGGDTQYF.

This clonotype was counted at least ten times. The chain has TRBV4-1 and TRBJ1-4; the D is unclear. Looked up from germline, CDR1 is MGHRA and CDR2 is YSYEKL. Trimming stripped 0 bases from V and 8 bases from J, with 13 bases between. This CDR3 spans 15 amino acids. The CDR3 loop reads CASSQELTGGEKLFF. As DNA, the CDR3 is TGCGCCAGCAGCCAAGAATTGACGGGTGGAGAAAAACTGTTTTTT.

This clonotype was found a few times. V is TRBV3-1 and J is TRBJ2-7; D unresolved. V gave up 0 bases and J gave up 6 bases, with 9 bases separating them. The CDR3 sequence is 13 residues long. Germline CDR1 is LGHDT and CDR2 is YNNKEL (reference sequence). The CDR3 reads CASSQERLSEQYF. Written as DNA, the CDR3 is TGTGCCAGCAGCCAAGAAAGGCTTAGCGAGCAGTACTTC.

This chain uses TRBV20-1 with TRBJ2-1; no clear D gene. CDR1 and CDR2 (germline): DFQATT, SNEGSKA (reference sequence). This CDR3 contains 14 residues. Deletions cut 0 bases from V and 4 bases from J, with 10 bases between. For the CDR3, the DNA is TGCAGTGCTAGAGATTATGGACCTTACAATGAGCAGTTCTTC. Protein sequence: CSARDYGPYNEQFF.

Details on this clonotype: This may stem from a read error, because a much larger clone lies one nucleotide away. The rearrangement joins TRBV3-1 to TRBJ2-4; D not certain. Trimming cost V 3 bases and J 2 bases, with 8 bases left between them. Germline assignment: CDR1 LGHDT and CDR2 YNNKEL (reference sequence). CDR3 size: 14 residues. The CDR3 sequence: CASSQPGTKNIQYF. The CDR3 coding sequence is TGTGCCAGCAGCCAGCCTGGGACCAAAAACATTCAGTACTTC.

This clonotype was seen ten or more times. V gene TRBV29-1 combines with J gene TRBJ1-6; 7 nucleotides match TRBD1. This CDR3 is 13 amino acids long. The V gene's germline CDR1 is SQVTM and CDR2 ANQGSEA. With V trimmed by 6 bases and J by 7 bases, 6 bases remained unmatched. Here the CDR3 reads CSVRGTENSPLHF. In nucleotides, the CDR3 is TGCAGCGTCAGGGGGACGGAGAATTCACCCCTCCACTTT.

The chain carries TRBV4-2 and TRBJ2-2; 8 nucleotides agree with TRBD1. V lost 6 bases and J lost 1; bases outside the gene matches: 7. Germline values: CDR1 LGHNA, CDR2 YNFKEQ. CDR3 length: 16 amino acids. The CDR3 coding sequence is TGTGCCAGCAGTTCCCCCGGGACAGGGAACACCGGGGAGCTGTTTTTT. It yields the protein CASSSPGTGNTGELFF.

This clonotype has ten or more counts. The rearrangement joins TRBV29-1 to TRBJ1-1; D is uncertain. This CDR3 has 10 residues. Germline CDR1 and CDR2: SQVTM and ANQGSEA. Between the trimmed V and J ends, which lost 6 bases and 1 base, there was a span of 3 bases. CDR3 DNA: TGCAGCGTACAGAACACTGAAGCTTTCTTT. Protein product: CSVQNTEAFF.

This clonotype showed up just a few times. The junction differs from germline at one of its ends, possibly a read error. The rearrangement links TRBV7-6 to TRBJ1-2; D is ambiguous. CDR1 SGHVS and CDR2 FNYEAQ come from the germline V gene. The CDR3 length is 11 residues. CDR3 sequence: CASSLIVSRWF. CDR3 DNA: TGTGCCAGCAGCTTAATCGTATCGCGCTGGTTC. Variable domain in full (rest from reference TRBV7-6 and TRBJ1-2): GAGVSQSPRYKVTKRGQDVALRCDPISGHVSLYWYRQALGQGPEFLTYFNYEAQQDKSGLPNDRFSAERPEGSISTLTIQRTEQRDSAMYRCASSLIVSRWFGSGTRLTVV.

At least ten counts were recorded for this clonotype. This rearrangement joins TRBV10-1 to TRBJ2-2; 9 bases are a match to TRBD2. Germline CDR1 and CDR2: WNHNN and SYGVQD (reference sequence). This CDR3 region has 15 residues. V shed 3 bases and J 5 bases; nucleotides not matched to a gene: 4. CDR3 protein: CASSEGGRDTGELFF. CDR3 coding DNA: TGCGCCAGCAGTGAAGGCGGGAGGGATACCGGGGAGCTGTTTTTT.

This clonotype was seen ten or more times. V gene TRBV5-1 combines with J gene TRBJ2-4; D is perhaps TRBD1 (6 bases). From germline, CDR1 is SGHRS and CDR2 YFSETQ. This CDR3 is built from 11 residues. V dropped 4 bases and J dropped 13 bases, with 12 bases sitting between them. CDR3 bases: TGCGCCAGCAGCGGGGACACCCTGCAGTACTTC. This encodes CASSGDTLQYF.

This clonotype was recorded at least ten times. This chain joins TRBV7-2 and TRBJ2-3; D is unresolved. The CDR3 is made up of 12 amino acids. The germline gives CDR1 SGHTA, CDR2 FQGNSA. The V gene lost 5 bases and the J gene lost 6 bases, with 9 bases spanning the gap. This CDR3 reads CASSRTRDTQYF. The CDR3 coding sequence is TGTGCCAGCAGCCGAACACGTGATACGCAGTATTTT.

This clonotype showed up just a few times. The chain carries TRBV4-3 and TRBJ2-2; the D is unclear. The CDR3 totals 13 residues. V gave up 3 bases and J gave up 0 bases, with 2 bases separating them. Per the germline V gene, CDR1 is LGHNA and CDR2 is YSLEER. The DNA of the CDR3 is TGCGCCAGCAGCCACGCGAACACCGGGGAGCTGTTTTTT. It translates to CASSHANTGELFF.

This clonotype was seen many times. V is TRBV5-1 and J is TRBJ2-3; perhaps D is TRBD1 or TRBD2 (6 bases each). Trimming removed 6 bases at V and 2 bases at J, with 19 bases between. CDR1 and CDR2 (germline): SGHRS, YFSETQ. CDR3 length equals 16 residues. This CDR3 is CASTLRGRSATDTQYF. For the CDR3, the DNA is TGCGCCAGCACCCTAAGGGGGAGGTCCGCCACAGATACGCAGTATTTT.